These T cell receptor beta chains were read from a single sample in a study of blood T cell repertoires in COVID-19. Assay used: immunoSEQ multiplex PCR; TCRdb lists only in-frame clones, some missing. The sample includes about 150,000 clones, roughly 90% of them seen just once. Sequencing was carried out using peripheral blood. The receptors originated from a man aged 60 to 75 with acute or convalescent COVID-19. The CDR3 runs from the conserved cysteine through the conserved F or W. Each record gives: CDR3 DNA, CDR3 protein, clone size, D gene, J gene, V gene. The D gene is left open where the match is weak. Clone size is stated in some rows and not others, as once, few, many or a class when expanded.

CDR3nt: TGTGCCAGCAGCAGACAGGAGCCGGGTTCACCCCTCCACTTT; CDR3aa: CASSRQEPGSPLHF; abundance: NA; d_gene: NA; j_gene: TRBJ1-6; v_gene: TRBV28
CDR3nt: TGTGCCTGGACGGGGGGCGTAGGTCCAGATACGCAGTATTTT; CDR3aa: CAWTGGVGPDTQYF; abundance: NA; d_gene: NA; j_gene: TRBJ2-3; v_gene: TRBV30
CDR3nt: TGTGCCAGCAGCCCCAGGGGAGCCTACGAGCAGTACTTC; CDR3aa: CASSPRGAYEQYF; abundance: NA; d_gene: NA; j_gene: TRBJ2-7; v_gene: TRBV11-3
CDR3nt: TGTGCCAGCTCACCTGACTCTAATGAAAAACTGTTTTTT; CDR3aa: CASSPDSNEKLFF; abundance: NA; d_gene: NA; j_gene: TRBJ1-4; v_gene: TRBV18
CDR3nt: TGTGCCAGCAGCCCGGGAGGGGGTTATTCACCCCTCCACTTT; CDR3aa: CASSPGGGYSPLHF; abundance: NA; d_gene: NA; j_gene: TRBJ1-6; v_gene: TRBV5-6
CDR3nt: TGTGCCAGCAGCCCTTCTGCGGCGGGGCCAGGGGAGCAGTACTTC; CDR3aa: CASSPSAAGPGEQYF; abundance: NA; d_gene: NA; j_gene: TRBJ2-7; v_gene: TRBV7-2
CDR3nt: TGTGCCAGCAGCTTGTGGGTCACCGGGGCCTACGAGCAGTACTTC; CDR3aa: CASSLWVTGAYEQYF; abundance: NA; d_gene: NA; j_gene: TRBJ2-7; v_gene: TRBV5-4
CDR3nt: TGCGCCAGCAGCCAAGTAGCCCGCACGGAGCAGTTCTTC; CDR3aa: CASSQVARTEQFF; abundance: NA; d_gene: NA; j_gene: TRBJ2-1; v_gene: TRBV4-3
CDR3nt: TGTGCCAGCAGCCGACAGGGCGGTGGAGCTTTCTTT; CDR3aa: CASSRQGGGAFF; abundance: NA; d_gene: TRBD1; j_gene: TRBJ1-1; v_gene: TRBV3-1/TRBV3-2
CDR3nt: TGTGCCACCGGCAAGCTGGGGACATACCGCCCTTATAGCAATCAGCCCCAGCATTTT; CDR3aa: CATGKLGTYRPYSNQPQHF; abundance: few; d_gene: NA; j_gene: TRBJ1-5; v_gene: TRBV24-1
CDR3nt: TGTGCCAGCAGCGCCGTACCGGGACAGTTCACAGATACGCAGTATTTT; CDR3aa: CASSAVPGQFTDTQYF; abundance: NA; d_gene: TRBD1; j_gene: TRBJ2-3; v_gene: TRBV9
CDR3nt: TGTGCCACCAGCAGGGACAACGGTGAAGCTTTCTTT; CDR3aa: CATSRDNGEAFF; abundance: NA; d_gene: NA; j_gene: TRBJ1-1; v_gene: TRBV15
CDR3nt: TGTGCCAGCAGCCAAGGAGGGACAGGGGGCCGGGGCTACACCTTC; CDR3aa: CASSQGGTGGRGYTF; abundance: NA; d_gene: TRBD1; j_gene: TRBJ1-2; v_gene: TRBV3-1/TRBV3-2
CDR3nt: TGCAGCGTTCGGACAGGAATCAATGGCTACACCTTC; CDR3aa: CSVRTGINGYTF; abundance: NA; d_gene: TRBD1; j_gene: TRBJ1-2; v_gene: TRBV29-1
CDR3nt: TGTGCCAGCAGCCCCGACAGGGCGAATCAGCCCCAGCATTTT; CDR3aa: CASSPDRANQPQHF; abundance: NA; d_gene: TRBD1; j_gene: TRBJ1-5; v_gene: TRBV3-1/TRBV3-2
CDR3nt: TGTGCCAGCTCAGAGAGCTCTGGAAACACCATATATTTT; CDR3aa: CASSESSGNTIYF; abundance: once; d_gene: NA; j_gene: TRBJ1-3; v_gene: TRBV18
CDR3nt: TGTGCCAGCAGTGAATGGGACAGGGGGTTTGAAAAACTGTTTTTT; CDR3aa: CASSEWDRGFEKLFF; abundance: few; d_gene: TRBD1; j_gene: TRBJ1-4; v_gene: TRBV6-1
CDR3nt: TGCGCCAGCAGTGCGGCGGGGAACACTGAAGCTTTCTTT; CDR3aa: CASSAAGNTEAFF; abundance: NA; d_gene: NA; j_gene: TRBJ1-1; v_gene: TRBV5-1
CDR3nt: TGCAGTGCTGCCCCGGGCGGGGAGCAGTTCTTC; CDR3aa: CSAAPGGEQFF; abundance: NA; d_gene: NA; j_gene: TRBJ2-1; v_gene: TRBV20-1
CDR3nt: TGTGCCAGCAGTTATACGACAGTTAGCTATGAGCAGTTCTTC; CDR3aa: CASSYTTVSYEQFF; abundance: once; d_gene: NA; j_gene: TRBJ2-1; v_gene: TRBV6-5
CDR3nt: TGTGCCAGCAGCTTAGATCGAGGGTCCGAGCAGTACTTC; CDR3aa: CASSLDRGSEQYF; abundance: NA; d_gene: NA; j_gene: TRBJ2-7; v_gene: TRBV11-2
CDR3nt: TGTGCCAGCAGTTACTATACAGGGGGGTCCTACGAGCAGTACTTC; CDR3aa: CASSYYTGGSYEQYF; abundance: NA; d_gene: TRBD1; j_gene: TRBJ2-7; v_gene: TRBV6-5
CDR3nt: TGTGCCAGCAGCTTAGCATTCAGGGGGCGGCCCCAGCATTTT; CDR3aa: CASSLAFRGRPQHF; abundance: NA; d_gene: TRBD1; j_gene: TRBJ1-5; v_gene: TRBV7-2
CDR3nt: TGTGCCAGCAGCCGCCAGGGGAGCACCGGGGAGCTGTTTTTT; CDR3aa: CASSRQGSTGELFF; abundance: once; d_gene: NA; j_gene: TRBJ2-2; v_gene: TRBV3-1/TRBV3-2
CDR3nt: TGTGCCAGCATCTCTATAGGGGCTGGAAATGAAAAACTGTTTTTT; CDR3aa: CASISIGAGNEKLFF; abundance: NA; d_gene: NA; j_gene: TRBJ1-4; v_gene: TRBV7-9
CDR3nt: TGTGCCAGCAGCCCGGGGGCTAGCGGGGGGGGGCAGTACTTC; CDR3aa: CASSPGASGGGQYF; abundance: NA; d_gene: TRBD2; j_gene: TRBJ2-7; v_gene: TRBV11-2
CDR3nt: TGTGCCTGGAGTGTGAGTGGGAGTTGGCGGGGGCACCATGGCTACACCTTC; CDR3aa: CAWSVSGSWRGHHGYTF; abundance: NA; d_gene: NA; j_gene: TRBJ1-2; v_gene: TRBV30
CDR3nt: TGTGCCAGTACCCTCGGTCGGGATCAGCCCCAGCATTTT; CDR3aa: CASTLGRDQPQHF; abundance: few; d_gene: NA; j_gene: TRBJ1-5; v_gene: TRBV19
CDR3nt: TGCGCCAGCAGTCCGGGGGGGTCAGCCTACGAGCAGTACTTC; CDR3aa: CASSPGGSAYEQYF; abundance: few; d_gene: TRBD2; j_gene: TRBJ2-7; v_gene: TRBV10-1
CDR3nt: TGTGCCAGCAGTGAAGCGCGCGGGAGCTATGGCTACACCTTC; CDR3aa: CASSEARGSYGYTF; abundance: once; d_gene: NA; j_gene: TRBJ1-2; v_gene: TRBV2
CDR3nt: TGCGCCAGCAGCCAAGACGCGGTCAGGGGGCGTACTGAAGCTTTCTTT; CDR3aa: CASSQDAVRGRTEAFF; abundance: NA; d_gene: TRBD1; j_gene: TRBJ1-1; v_gene: TRBV4-3
CDR3nt: TGTGCCAGCTCACGACGGACAGGGATTCAGGACACTGAAGCTTTCTTT; CDR3aa: CASSRRTGIQDTEAFF; abundance: NA; d_gene: TRBD1; j_gene: TRBJ1-1; v_gene: TRBV18
CDR3nt: TGTGCCAGCAGCTTTGCGGTCAACACTGAAGCTTTCTTT; CDR3aa: CASSFAVNTEAFF; abundance: NA; d_gene: NA; j_gene: TRBJ1-1; v_gene: TRBV5-5
CDR3nt: TGTGCCAGCAGCTCGGGGTGGAATTCACCCCTCCACTTT; CDR3aa: CASSSGWNSPLHF; abundance: NA; d_gene: NA; j_gene: TRBJ1-6; v_gene: TRBV27
CDR3nt: TGTGCCACCAGGGGACAGGGAAGGACCGGGGAGCTGTTTTTT; CDR3aa: CATRGQGRTGELFF; abundance: NA; d_gene: TRBD1; j_gene: TRBJ2-2; v_gene: TRBV24-1
CDR3nt: TGCGCCAGCAGCCAAGAGGAAAGGGGGCGGTCTGGTGGCTACACCTTC; CDR3aa: CASSQEERGRSGGYTF; abundance: NA; d_gene: TRBD1; j_gene: TRBJ1-2; v_gene: TRBV4-3
CDR3nt: TGCGCCAGCAGCTTCCGGTTGATGGACATAGAAGCTAACTATGGCTACACCTTC; CDR3aa: CASSFRLMDIEANYGYTF; abundance: NA; d_gene: NA; j_gene: TRBJ1-2; v_gene: TRBV5-1
CDR3nt: TGTGCCAGTAAGGGACAGGGGGCCGCTGAAGCTTTCTTT; CDR3aa: CASKGQGAAEAFF; abundance: NA; d_gene: TRBD1; j_gene: TRBJ1-1; v_gene: TRBV19
CDR3nt: TGTGCCAGCAGTTACGGTTACAGGGCACCGAACACTGAAGCTTTCTTT; CDR3aa: CASSYGYRAPNTEAFF; abundance: few; d_gene: NA; j_gene: TRBJ1-1; v_gene: TRBV6-2/TRBV6-3
CDR3nt: TGTGCCATCAGTGAGAGAGATCAGCCCCAGCATTTT; CDR3aa: CAISERDQPQHF; abundance: once; d_gene: NA; j_gene: TRBJ1-5; v_gene: TRBV10-3
CDR3nt: TGCGCCAGCAGCCAAGATAGAGGGGACAGGGTTGGCTACACCTTC; CDR3aa: CASSQDRGDRVGYTF; abundance: NA; d_gene: TRBD1; j_gene: TRBJ1-2; v_gene: TRBV4-1
CDR3nt: TGTGCCTGGAGTGCTGCGACAGGGGGCTTGAGCAATGAAAAACTGTTTTTT; CDR3aa: CAWSAATGGLSNEKLFF; abundance: NA; d_gene: TRBD1; j_gene: TRBJ1-4; v_gene: TRBV30
CDR3nt: TGTGCCAGCAGTGATACACAGGGGGCGCGGAGGTACGAGCAGTACTTC; CDR3aa: CASSDTQGARRYEQYF; abundance: many; d_gene: TRBD1; j_gene: TRBJ2-7; v_gene: TRBV6-1
CDR3nt: TGTGCCACCAGTGCGGGGACTAGCGGGGGGAGGTACAATGAGCAGTTCTTC; CDR3aa: CATSAGTSGGRYNEQFF; abundance: NA; d_gene: TRBD2; j_gene: TRBJ2-1; v_gene: TRBV24-1
CDR3nt: TGTGCCAGTCGAAATATACCGGACAGGGGGCCCGGCGGGGACTATTCACCCCTCCACTTT; CDR3aa: CASRNIPDRGPGGDYSPLHF; abundance: once; d_gene: TRBD1; j_gene: TRBJ1-6; v_gene: TRBV19
CDR3nt: TGTGCCAGCAGCCTCGCGGGGGCCCAGAACACCGGGGAGCTGTTTTTT; CDR3aa: CASSLAGAQNTGELFF; abundance: NA; d_gene: NA; j_gene: TRBJ2-2; v_gene: TRBV3-1/TRBV3-2
CDR3nt: TGTGCCAGCTCACTCACCGCCGGACTAGGCAGCAATGAGCAGTTCTTC; CDR3aa: CASSLTAGLGSNEQFF; abundance: NA; d_gene: TRBD2; j_gene: TRBJ2-1; v_gene: TRBV18
CDR3nt: TGTGCCAGCAGCTTAGCGTCTAGGGGAGGGGAGTACTTC; CDR3aa: CASSLASRGGEYF; abundance: NA; d_gene: TRBD2; j_gene: TRBJ2-5; v_gene: TRBV7-2
CDR3nt: TGTGCCTTGCACACACTGAACACTGAAGCTTTCTTT; CDR3aa: CALHTLNTEAFF; abundance: NA; d_gene: NA; j_gene: TRBJ1-1; v_gene: TRBV7-9
CDR3nt: TGTGCCAGCAGCCCTGGGGGACAGGGGATGGATGGCTACACCTTC; CDR3aa: CASSPGGQGMDGYTF; abundance: NA; d_gene: TRBD1; j_gene: TRBJ1-2; v_gene: TRBV28
CDR3nt: TGTGCCAGCAGCCAGTCGGGGGTCGGGACCGGCTACACCTTC; CDR3aa: CASSQSGVGTGYTF; abundance: few; d_gene: NA; j_gene: TRBJ1-2; v_gene: TRBV3-1/TRBV3-2
CDR3nt: TGCGCCAGCACCCTGACAGGGAGCTCCTATAATTCACCCCTCCACTTT; CDR3aa: CASTLTGSSYNSPLHF; abundance: NA; d_gene: TRBD1; j_gene: TRBJ1-6; v_gene: TRBV5-1
CDR3nt: TGCGCCAGCAGCTTGGCCGACTACGACCGAGATACGCAGTATTTT; CDR3aa: CASSLADYDRDTQYF; abundance: NA; d_gene: NA; j_gene: TRBJ2-3; v_gene: TRBV5-1
CDR3nt: TGTGCCAGCTCACCACTCGGGGTCTCTGGAAACACCATATATTTT; CDR3aa: CASSPLGVSGNTIYF; abundance: NA; d_gene: NA; j_gene: TRBJ1-3; v_gene: TRBV18